The 6 T cell receptor beta chains reported below all come from one sample, sequenced in a study of blood T cell repertoires in COVID-19. Data came from immunoSEQ multiplex PCR; TCRdb stores just in-frame clones and leaves some out. The sample records around 140,000 clones, around 89% being singletons. The sample taken for sequencing was peripheral blood. The receptors come from a man over 45 with active or convalescent COVID-19.

The CDR3 DNA sequence: TGTGCCACCAGCAGGGAGAGACAGGGTCGGACAGATACGCAGTATTTT. Its protein is CATSRERQGRTDTQYF. The chain is built from TRBV15 and TRBJ2-3; 7 bases are shared with TRBD1. This CDR3 has 16 amino acids. Trimming cost V 3 bases and J 3 bases; bases outside gene matches: 9. Germline V CDR1 and CDR2: LNHNV, YYDKDF (reference sequence).

This rearrangement joins TRBV5-6 to TRBJ1-2; no firm D call. Germline CDR1 and CDR2: SGHDT and YYEEEE. The CDR3 contains 15 residues. V was trimmed by 0 bases and J by 0 bases, leaving 9 bases between them. CDR3: CASSLGQLANYGYTF. CDR3 DNA sequence: TGTGCCAGCAGCTTGGGACAATTAGCTAACTATGGCTACACCTTC.

This clone showed up just once. The gene calls are TRBV11-2 and TRBJ2-1; 7 bases agree with TRBD2. The V and J ends lost 5 bases and 12 bases, in that order; junction bases with no gene match: 22. The CDR3 has 17 residues. CDR1 SGHAT and CDR2 FQNNGV come from the germline V gene. The CDR3 DNA reads TGTGCCAGCAGCGGGCGCAGTCTAGCGGAACCCCTCCTTAGGCAGTTCTTC. Encoded protein: CASSGRSLAEPLLRQFF.

The CDR3 bases are TGTGCCAGTAGTGCCGCGACAGGGGGCACCGGGGAGCTGTTTTTT. The encoded protein is CASSAATGGTGELFF. This sequence joins TRBV19 and TRBJ2-2, with 9 bases matching TRBD1. Trimming at V came to 5 bases and at J to 4 bases, leaving 5 bases not matched to a gene. This CDR3 region has 15 residues. The germline gives CDR1 LNHDA, CDR2 SQIVND (reference sequence).

This clone was seen a single time. This chain links TRBV18 with TRBJ1-1; D gene unclear. V gave up 2 bases and J gave up 1 base, with 11 bases separating them. Germline V gene data show CDR1 as KGHSH and CDR2 as LQKENI. This CDR3 spans 15 amino acids. CDR3: CASSPSAAENTEAFF. Written as DNA, the CDR3 is TGTGCCAGCTCACCATCCGCCGCAGAGAACACTGAAGCTTTCTTT.

The CDR3 DNA reads as TGTGCCAGCAGTGAAGGCGGTCGAGGGGGTGAGACCCAGTACTTC. Residues: CASSEGGRGGETQYF. The chain joins TRBV6-1 to TRBJ2-5, with D possibly TRBD1 on 6 matching bases. The germline CDR1 and CDR2 sequences are MNHNS and SASEGT. The CDR3 is 15 amino acids. V shed 1 base and J shed 5 bases, with 14 bases lying between them.